This TCR beta chain derives from a study of CD8+ T cells in alopecia areata. About the research overall: Among treated patients, oral tofacitinib was administered at 5 to 10 mg twice daily. Tofacitinib lasted 6 to 18 months, then 6 months off drug.

The authors extracted RNA and reverse transcribed it into cDNA as the sequencing template. Using immunoSEQ multiplex PCR, the repertoire was profiled, and TCRdb retains in-frame clones only, with some absent. The sample consists of some 130,000 clones, 53% of them appearing once. Treatment noted: oral pan-JAK inhibitor, 5-10 mg twice daily. Lesional scalp punch biopsies and peripheral blood came from alopecia areata patients. This clone was picked up a small number of times. Antigen specificity is unknown. J lost 3 bases, V lost 9 bases, and 3 bases had no gene match. The CDR3 sequence is 12 residues long. The study's findings and limits: With just one nonresponder, it is still uncertain whether baseline CD8+ expansion relates to response.

This TCR derives from a human donor with alopecia areata. Sample: CD4+ T cells sorted from blood, taken at week 4, from a patient treated with tofacitinib. This chain links TRBV23-1 with TRBJ1-2, with 8 bases identical to TRBD1. TRBV23-1 is placed among ORFs of uncertain function. This CDR3 reads CARTDRDYGYTF. DNA for the CDR3: TGCGCCAGAACGGACAGGGACTATGGCTACACCTTC.